This TCR beta chain was sequenced in a study of T cells in Graves' hyperthyroidism and ophthalmopathy. Findings of the study overall: Among thyroid clonotypes expanded above 0.001, most also appeared in blood.

This clonotype was picked up many times. Its antigen is unknown. A patient was excluded if there was uncontrolled infection, other autoimmune disease, pregnancy or lactation. Blood was obtained at the first hyperthyroidism diagnosis, which preceded any ophthalmopathy symptoms. The PBMCs were taken from around 9 ml of fresh peripheral blood. Germline V lookup: CDR1 LGHNA, CDR2 YNFKEQ. The junction had 2 bases not matched to a gene; V was cut back by 0 bases and J by 3 bases. The CDR3 runs to 17 residues. The investigators amplified TCR beta CDR3 regions from RNA transcripts. Initially, a first-round RT-PCR of the TCR CDR3 employed the HTBI primer set. TCRdb re-called the multiplex PCR reads with MiXCR, one entry per CDR3 protein. Here the sample spans 250,000 to 300,000 distinct CDR3 sequences, more than 14% being singletons.

The source of this sequence is a woman between 35 and 50 years old with Graves' hyperthyroidism that later progressed to Graves' ophthalmopathy. Sequenced sample: blood. The chain combines TRBV4-2 with TRBJ2-7, with 16 bases aligning to TRBD2. CDR3 sequence (DNA): TGTGCCAGCAGCCAAGAGGGACTAGCGGGAGGGATCTACGAGCAGTACTTC. Translating gives CASSQEGLAGGIYEQYF.